This T cell receptor (beta chain) was identified during a study of Ad26.COV2.S vaccination and SARS-CoV-2 variants. The overall study: The vaccine Ad26.COV2.S was put into the muscle once, or twice with 56 days between.

General study results and limits: Once vaccination had occurred, spike-specific CD8+ and CD4+ T cell responses reportedly showed substantial breadth. Measures of TCR breadth and depth may have fallen short of total T cell responses.

Measured with immunoSEQ multiplex PCR; TCRdb has only the in-frame clones, and not every one. The sample consists of some 460,000 clones, roughly nine tenths of them appearing once. Note on this clone: Its antigen is unknown.

Documented treatment: some 19 received Ad26.COV2.S at low or high dose, single or two shots; roughly five received placebo; per-sample allocation not given. Following the first vaccine or placebo injection, samples were taken on day 63. It was an adult aged 18-55 years in Boston who was the donor. The starting material was peripheral blood, obtained in a trial of Ad26.COV2.S vaccine versus placebo. This sequence was found in a person between 18 and 65 years old who received the Ad26.COV2.S COVID-19 vaccine or a placebo.

As DNA, the CDR3 is TGTGCCAGCTCACCCTGGACAGGGAAGAACACCGGGGAGCTGTTTTTT. It translates to CASSPWTGKNTGELFF. The chain joins TRBV18 to TRBJ2-2; TRBD1 matches at 8 bases. This CDR3 region has 16 residues. Germline loops: CDR1 KGHSH, CDR2 LQKENI. V gave up 3 bases and J gave up 1 base; unmatched junction bases: 4.